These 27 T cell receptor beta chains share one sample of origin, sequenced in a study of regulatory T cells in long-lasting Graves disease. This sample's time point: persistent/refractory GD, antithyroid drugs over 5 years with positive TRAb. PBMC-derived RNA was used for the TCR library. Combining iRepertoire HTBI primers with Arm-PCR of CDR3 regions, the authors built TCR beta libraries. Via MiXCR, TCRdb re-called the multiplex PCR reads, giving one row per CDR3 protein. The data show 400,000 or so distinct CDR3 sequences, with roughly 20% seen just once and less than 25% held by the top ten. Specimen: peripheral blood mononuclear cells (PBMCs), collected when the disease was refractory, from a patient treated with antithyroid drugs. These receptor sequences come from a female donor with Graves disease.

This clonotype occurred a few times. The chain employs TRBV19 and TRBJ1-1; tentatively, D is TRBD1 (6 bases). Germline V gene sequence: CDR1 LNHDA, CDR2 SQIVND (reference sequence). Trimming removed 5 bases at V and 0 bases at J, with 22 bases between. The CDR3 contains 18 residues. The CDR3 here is CASSFLSTGPLMNTEAFF. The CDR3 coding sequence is TGTGCCAGTAGTTTCCTTTCGACAGGTCCCCTAATGAACACTGAAGCTTTCTTT.

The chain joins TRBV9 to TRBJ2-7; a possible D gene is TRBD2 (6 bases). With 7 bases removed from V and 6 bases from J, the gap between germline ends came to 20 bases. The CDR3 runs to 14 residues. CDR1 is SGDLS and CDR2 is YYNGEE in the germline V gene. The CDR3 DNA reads TGTGCCAGCGGTGTGGGGGGTGGCTCTTCCGAGCAGTACTTC. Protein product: CASGVGGGSSEQYF.

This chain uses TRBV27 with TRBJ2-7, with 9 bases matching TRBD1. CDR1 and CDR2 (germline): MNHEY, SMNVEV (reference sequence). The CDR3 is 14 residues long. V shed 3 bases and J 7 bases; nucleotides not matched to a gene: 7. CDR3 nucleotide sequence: TGTGCCAGCAGTTTCACACAGGGGGCTAGAGAGCAGTACTTC. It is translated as CASSFTQGAREQYF.

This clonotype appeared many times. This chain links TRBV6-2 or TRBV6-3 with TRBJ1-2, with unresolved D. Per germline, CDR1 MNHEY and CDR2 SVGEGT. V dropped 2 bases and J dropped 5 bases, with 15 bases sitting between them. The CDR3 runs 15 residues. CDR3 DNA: TGTGCCAGCAGTTACGCTATAGCAGCACCTTATGGCTACACCTTC. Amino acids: CASSYAIAAPYGYTF.

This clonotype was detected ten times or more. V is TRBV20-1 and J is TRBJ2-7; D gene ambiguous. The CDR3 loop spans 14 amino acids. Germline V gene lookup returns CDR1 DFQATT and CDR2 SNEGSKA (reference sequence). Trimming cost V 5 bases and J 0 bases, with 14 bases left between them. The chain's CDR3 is CSAYYTTNSYEQYF. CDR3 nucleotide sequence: TGCAGTGCTTATTACACAACTAACTCCTACGAGCAGTACTTC.

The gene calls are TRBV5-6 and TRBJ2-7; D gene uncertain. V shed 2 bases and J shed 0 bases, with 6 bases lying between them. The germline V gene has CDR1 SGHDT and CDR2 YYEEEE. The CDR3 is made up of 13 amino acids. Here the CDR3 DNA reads TGTGCCAGCAGCTTCAAGACCTCCTACGAGCAGTACTTC. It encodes CASSFKTSYEQYF.

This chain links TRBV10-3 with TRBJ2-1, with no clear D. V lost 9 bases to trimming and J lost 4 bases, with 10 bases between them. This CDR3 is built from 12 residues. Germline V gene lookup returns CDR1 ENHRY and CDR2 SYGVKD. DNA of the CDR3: TGTGCCATAGGACCGAATTACAATGAGCAGTTCTTC. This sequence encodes CAIGPNYNEQFF.

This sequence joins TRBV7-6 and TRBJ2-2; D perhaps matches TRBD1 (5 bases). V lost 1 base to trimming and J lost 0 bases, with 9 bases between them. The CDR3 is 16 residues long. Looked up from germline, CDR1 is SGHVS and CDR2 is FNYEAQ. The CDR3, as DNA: TGTGCCAGCAGCTTAGGGTGGACACCGAACACCGGGGAGCTGTTTTTT. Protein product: CASSLGWTPNTGELFF.

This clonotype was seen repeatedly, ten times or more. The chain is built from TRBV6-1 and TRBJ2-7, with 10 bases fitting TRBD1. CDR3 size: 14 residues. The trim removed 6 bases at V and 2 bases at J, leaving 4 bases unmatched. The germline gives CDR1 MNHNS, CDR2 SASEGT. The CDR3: CASSRTGGPYEQYF. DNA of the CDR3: TGTGCCAGCAGCCGGACAGGGGGACCCTACGAGCAGTACTTC.

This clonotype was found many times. The CDR3 region is CASSLEDTTNYGYTF. The CDR3, as DNA: TGCGCCAGCAGCTTGGAGGACACAACTAACTATGGCTACACCTTC. The chain carries TRBV5-1 and TRBJ1-2; tentatively, D is TRBD1 (5 bases). V lost 0 bases, J lost 0 bases, and 9 bases lay in between. The V gene's germline CDR1 is SGHRS and CDR2 YFSETQ. The CDR3 spans 15 residues.

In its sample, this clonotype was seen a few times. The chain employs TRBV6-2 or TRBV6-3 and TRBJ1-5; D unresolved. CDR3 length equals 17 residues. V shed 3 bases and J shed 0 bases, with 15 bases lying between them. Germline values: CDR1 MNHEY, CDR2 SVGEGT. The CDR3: CASSYQLNWDSNQPQHF. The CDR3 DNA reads TGTGCCAGCAGTTATCAACTAAACTGGGATAGCAATCAGCCCCAGCATTTT.

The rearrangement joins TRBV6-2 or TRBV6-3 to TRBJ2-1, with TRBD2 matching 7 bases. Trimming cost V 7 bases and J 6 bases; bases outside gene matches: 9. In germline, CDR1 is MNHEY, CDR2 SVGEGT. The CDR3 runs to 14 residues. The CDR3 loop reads CASKTASGPNEQFF. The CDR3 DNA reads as TGTGCCAGCAAGACGGCTAGCGGACCCAATGAGCAGTTCTTC.

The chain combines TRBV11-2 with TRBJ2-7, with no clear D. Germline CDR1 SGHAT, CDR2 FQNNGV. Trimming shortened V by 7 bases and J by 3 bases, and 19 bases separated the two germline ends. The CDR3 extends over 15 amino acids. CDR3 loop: CASTHSSGPFYEQYF. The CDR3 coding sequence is TGTGCCAGCACCCACTCTTCGGGCCCCTTCTACGAGCAGTACTTC. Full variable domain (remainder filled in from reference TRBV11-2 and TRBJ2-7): EAGVAQSPRYKIIEKRQSVAFWCNPISGHATLYWYQQILGQGPKLLIQFQNNGVVDDSQLPKDRFSAERLKGVDSTLKIQPAKLEDSAVYLCASTHSSGPFYEQYFGPGTRLTVT.

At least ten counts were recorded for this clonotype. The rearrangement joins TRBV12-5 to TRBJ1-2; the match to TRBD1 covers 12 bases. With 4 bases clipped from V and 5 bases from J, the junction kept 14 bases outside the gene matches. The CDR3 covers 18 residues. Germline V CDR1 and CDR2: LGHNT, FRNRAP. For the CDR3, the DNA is TGTGCTAGTGGTTGGGGCGGGGGGACAGGGGGCCTAGGGTATGGCTACACCTTC. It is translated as CASGWGGGTGGLGYGYTF.

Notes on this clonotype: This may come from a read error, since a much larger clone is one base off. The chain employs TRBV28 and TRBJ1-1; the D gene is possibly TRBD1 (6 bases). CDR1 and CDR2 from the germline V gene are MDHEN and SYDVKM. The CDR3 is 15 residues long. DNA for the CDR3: TGTGCCAGCAGTTCCATTTGGACAGCCAACACTGAAGCTTCCTTT. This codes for CASSSIWTANTEASF.

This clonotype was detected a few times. CDR3 sequence reads: CASSVRDSQETQYF. Written as DNA, the CDR3 is TGTGCCAGCTCGGTCCGGGACAGCCAAGAGACCCAGTACTTC. The V call is TRBV18, the J call TRBJ2-5; 7 nucleotides agree with TRBD1. The trim removed 6 bases at V and 1 base at J, leaving 5 bases unmatched. The germline CDR1 and CDR2 sequences are KGHSH and LQKENI. CDR3 length: 14 amino acids.

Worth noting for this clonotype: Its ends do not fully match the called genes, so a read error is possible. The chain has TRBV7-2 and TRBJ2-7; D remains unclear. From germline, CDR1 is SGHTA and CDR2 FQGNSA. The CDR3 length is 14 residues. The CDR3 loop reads CASSLVGPPYVQYF. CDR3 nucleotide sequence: TGTGCCAGCAGCTTAGTCGGACCTCCCTACGTGCAGTACTTC.

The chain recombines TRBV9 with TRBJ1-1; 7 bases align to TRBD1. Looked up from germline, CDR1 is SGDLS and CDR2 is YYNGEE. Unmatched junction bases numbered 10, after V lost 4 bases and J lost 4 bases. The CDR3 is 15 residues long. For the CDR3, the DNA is TGTGCCAGCAGCTTTACCTCGACAGGGATCACTGAAGCTTTCTTT. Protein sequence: CASSFTSTGITEAFF.

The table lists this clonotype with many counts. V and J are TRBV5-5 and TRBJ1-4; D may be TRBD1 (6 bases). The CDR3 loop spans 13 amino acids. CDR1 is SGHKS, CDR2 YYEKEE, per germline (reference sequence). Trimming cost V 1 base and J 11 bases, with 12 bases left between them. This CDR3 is CASSLTRGGKLFF. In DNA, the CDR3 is TGTGCCAGCAGCTTGACCAGGGGAGGGAAACTGTTTTTT.

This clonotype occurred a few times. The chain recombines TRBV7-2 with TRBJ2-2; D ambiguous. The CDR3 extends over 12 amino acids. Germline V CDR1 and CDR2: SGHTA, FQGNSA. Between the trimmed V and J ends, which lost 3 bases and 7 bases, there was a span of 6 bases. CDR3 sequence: CASSFSVGELFF. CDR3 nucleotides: TGTGCCAGCAGCTTTTCGGTCGGGGAGCTGTTTTTT.

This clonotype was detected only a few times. This CDR3 reads CASSAGLGYGTGELFF. The CDR3 coding sequence is TGTGCCAGCAGCGCGGGACTGGGGTACGGAACCGGGGAGCTGTTTTTT. This sequence joins TRBV7-9 and TRBJ2-2; D is possibly TRBD2 (6 bases). Germline assignment: CDR1 SEHNR and CDR2 FQNEAQ (reference sequence). This CDR3 is built from 16 residues. Between the trimmed V and J ends, which lost 5 bases and 5 bases, there was a span of 18 bases.

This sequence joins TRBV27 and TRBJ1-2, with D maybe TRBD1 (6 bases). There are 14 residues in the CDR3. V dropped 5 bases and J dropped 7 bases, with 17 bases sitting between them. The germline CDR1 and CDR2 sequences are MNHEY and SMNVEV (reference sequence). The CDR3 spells CASSPGGGLIGYTF. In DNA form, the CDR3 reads TGTGCCAGCAGTCCCGGGGGGGGGCTGATTGGCTACACCTTC.

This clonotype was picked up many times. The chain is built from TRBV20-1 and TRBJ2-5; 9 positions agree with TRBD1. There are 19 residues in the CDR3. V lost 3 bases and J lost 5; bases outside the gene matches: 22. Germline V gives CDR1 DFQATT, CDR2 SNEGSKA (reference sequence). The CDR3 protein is CSARAGSVVWGQGGETQYF. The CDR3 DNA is TGCAGTGCTAGGGCCGGGAGTGTCGTTTGGGGACAGGGTGGCGAGACCCAGTACTTC.

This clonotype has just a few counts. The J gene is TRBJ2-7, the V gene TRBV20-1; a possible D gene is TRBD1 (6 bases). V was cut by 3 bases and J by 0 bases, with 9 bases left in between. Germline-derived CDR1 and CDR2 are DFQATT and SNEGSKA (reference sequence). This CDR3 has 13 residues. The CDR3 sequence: CSARGANSYEQYF. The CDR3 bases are TGCAGTGCTAGGGGGGCCAACTCCTACGAGCAGTACTTC.

The CDR3 loop is CASRPTTGNTEAFF. DNA for the CDR3: TGTGCCAGCAGACCGACCACGGGGAACACTGAAGCTTTCTTT. The chain joins TRBV6-1 to TRBJ1-1; D is undetermined. CDR1 is MNHNS and CDR2 is SASEGT in the germline V gene. This CDR3 region has 14 residues. V shed 6 bases and J shed 1 base, with 12 bases lying between them.

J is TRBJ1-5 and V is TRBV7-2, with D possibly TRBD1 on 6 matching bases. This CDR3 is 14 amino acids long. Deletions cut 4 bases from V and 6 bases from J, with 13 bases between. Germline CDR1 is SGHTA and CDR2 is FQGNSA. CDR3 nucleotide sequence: TGTGCCAGCAGCTACCCAGGGGAAACTCAGCCCCAGCATTTT. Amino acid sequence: CASSYPGETQPQHF. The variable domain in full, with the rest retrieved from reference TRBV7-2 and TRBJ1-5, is GAGVSQSPSNKVTEKGKDVELRCDPISGHTALYWYRQSLGQGLEFLIYFQGNSAPDKSGLPSDRFSAERTGGSVSTLTIQRTQQEDSAVYLCASSYPGETQPQHFGDGTRLSIL.

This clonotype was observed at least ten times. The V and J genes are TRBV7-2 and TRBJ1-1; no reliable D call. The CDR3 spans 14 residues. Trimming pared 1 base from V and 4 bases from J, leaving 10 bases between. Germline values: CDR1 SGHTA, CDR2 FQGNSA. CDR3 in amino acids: CASSLGNFGTEAFF. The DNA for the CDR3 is TGTGCCAGCAGCTTAGGGAACTTTGGCACTGAAGCTTTCTTT.